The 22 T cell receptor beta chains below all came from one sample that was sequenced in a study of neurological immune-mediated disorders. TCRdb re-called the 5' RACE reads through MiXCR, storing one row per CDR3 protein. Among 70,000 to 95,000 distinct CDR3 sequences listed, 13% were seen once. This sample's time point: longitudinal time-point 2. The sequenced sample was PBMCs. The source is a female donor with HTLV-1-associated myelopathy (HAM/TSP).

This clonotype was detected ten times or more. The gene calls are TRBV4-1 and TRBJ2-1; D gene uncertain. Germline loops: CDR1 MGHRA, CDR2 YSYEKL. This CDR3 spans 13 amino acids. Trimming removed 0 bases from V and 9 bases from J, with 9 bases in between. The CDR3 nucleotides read TGCGCCAGCAGCCAAGATGGCGTTGGTGAGCAGTTCTTC. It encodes CASSQDGVGEQFF.

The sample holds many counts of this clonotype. CDR3 sequence (DNA): TGCGCCAGCAGCCCCGGGGGGGCTCATTCCTACGAGCAGTACTTC. Its protein product is CASSPGGAHSYEQYF. The J gene is TRBJ2-7, the V gene TRBV4-1; 8 bases are a match to TRBD2. CDR1 is MGHRA, CDR2 YSYEKL, per germline. The V and J ends lost 4 bases and 1 base, in that order; junction bases with no gene match: 6. The CDR3 length is 15 residues.

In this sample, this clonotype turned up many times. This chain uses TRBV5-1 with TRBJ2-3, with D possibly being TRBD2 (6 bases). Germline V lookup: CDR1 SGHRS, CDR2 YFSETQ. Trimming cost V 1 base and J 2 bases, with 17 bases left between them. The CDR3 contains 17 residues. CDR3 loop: CASSLFHSGDLTDTQYF. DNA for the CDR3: TGCGCCAGCAGCTTGTTTCATAGCGGAGACCTCACAGATACGCAGTATTTT.

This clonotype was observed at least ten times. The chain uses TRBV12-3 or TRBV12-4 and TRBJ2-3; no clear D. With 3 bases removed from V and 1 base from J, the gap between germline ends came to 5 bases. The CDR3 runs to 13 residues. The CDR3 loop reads CASSFEGTDTQYF. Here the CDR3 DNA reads TGTGCCAGCAGTTTCGAGGGCACAGATACGCAGTATTTT.

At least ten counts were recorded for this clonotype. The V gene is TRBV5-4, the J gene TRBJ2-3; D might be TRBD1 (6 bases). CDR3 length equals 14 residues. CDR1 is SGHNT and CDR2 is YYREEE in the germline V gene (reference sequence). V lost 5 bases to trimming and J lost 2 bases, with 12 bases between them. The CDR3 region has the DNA TGTGCCAGCAGATACGACAGGTTCACAGATACGCAGTATTTT. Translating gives CASRYDRFTDTQYF.

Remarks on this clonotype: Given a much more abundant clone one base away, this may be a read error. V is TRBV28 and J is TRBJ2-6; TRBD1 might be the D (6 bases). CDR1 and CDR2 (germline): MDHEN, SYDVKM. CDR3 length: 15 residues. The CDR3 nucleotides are TGTGCCAGCAGTTCGACAGGCTCTGGGGCCTACGTCCTGACTTTC. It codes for CASSSTGSGAYVLTF.

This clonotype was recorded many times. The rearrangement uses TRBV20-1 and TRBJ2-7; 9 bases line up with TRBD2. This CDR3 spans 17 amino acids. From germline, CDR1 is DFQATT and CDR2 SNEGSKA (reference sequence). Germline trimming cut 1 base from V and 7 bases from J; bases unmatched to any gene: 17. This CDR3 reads CSARAGPTSGATTEQYF. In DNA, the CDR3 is TGCAGTGCTAGAGCGGGGCCGACTAGCGGAGCAACTACGGAGCAGTACTTC.

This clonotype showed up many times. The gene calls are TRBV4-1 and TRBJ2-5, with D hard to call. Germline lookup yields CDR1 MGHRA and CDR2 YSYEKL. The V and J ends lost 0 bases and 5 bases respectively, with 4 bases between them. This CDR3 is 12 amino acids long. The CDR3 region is CASSQEGETQYF. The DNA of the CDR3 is TGCGCCAGCAGCCAAGAAGGGGAGACCCAGTACTTC.

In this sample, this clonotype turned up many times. CDR3 sequence (DNA): TGTGCCAGCAGCTTTCAGGGGAAGACCGGGGAGCTGTTTTTT. Translated, it gives CASSFQGKTGELFF. The gene calls are TRBV7-3 and TRBJ2-2, with a weak D call TRBD1 (6 bases). Trimming pared 3 bases from V and 5 bases from J, leaving 10 bases between. The CDR3 sequence is 14 residues long. The germline V gene encodes CDR1 SGHTA and CDR2 FQGTGA.

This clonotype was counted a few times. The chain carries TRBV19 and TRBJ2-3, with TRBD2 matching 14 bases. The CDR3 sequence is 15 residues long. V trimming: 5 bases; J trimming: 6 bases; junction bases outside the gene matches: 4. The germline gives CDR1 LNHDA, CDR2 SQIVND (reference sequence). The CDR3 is CASSPTSGGADTQYF. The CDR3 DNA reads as TGTGCCAGTAGTCCGACTAGCGGGGGGGCGGATACGCAGTATTTT. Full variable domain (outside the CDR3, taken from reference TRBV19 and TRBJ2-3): DGGITQSPKYLFRKEGQNVTLSCEQNLNHDAMYWYRQDPGQGLRLIYYSQIVNDFQKGDIAEGYSVSREKKESFPLTVTSAQKNPTAFYLCASSPTSGGADTQYFGPGTRLTVL.

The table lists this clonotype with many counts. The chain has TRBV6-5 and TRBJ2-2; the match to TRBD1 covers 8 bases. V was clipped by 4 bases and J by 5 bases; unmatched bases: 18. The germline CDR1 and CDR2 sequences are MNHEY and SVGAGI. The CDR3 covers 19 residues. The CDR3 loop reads CASSSRPGQVGGRTGELFF. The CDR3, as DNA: TGTGCCAGCAGTTCCCGCCCGGGACAGGTCGGTGGAAGAACCGGGGAGCTGTTTTTT.

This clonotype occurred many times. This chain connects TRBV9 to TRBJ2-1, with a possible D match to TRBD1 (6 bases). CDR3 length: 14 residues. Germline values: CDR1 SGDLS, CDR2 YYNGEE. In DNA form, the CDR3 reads TGTGCAACCAGCAGGGGACAAGGGGCATATGAGCAGTTCTTC. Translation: CATSRGQGAYEQFF.

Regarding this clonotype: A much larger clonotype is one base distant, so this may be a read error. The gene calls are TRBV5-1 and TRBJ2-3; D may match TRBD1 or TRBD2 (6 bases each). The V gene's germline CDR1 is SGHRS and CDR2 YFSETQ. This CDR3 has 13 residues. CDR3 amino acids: CASILEGEDTQYF. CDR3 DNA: TGCGCCAGCATCTTGGAGGGGGAAGATACGCAGTATTTT.

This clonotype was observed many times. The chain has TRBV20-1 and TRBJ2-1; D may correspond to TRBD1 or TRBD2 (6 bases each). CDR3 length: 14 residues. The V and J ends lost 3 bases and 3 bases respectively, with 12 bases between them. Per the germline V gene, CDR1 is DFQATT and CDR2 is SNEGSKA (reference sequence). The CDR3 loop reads CSASRGPFYNEQFF. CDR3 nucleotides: TGCAGTGCTAGTCGGGGGCCGTTCTACAATGAGCAGTTCTTC.

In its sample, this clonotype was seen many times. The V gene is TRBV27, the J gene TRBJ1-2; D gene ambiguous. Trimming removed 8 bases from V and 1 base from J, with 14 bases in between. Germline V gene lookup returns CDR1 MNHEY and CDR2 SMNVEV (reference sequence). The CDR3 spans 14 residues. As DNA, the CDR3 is TGTGCCAGCGGAGCGTCTGGAGATAACTATGGCTACACCTTC. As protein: CASGASGDNYGYTF.

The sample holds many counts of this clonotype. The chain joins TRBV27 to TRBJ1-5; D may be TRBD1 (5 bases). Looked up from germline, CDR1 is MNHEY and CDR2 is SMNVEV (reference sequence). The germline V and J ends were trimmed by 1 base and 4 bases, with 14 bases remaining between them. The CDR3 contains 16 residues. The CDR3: CASSLFGAPENQPQHF. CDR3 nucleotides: TGTGCCAGCAGTTTATTCGGGGCCCCCGAAAATCAGCCCCAGCATTTT.

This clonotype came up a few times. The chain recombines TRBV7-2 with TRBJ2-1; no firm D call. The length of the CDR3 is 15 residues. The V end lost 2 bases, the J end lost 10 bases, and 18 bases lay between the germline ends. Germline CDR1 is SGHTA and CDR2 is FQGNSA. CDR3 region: CASSLFQVGSREQFF. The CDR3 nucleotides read TGTGCCAGCAGCTTATTTCAGGTTGGGTCTAGGGAGCAGTTCTTC.

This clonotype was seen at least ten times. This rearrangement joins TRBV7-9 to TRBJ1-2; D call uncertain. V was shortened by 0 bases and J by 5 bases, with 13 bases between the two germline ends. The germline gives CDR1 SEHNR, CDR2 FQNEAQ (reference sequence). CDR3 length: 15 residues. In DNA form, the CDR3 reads TGTGCCAGCAGCTTAGCAGGAACGACGGCATATGGCTACACCTTC. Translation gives CASSLAGTTAYGYTF.

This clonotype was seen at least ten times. Here the CDR3 reads CASSLEIVTQAFF. CDR3 bases: TGCGCCAGCAGCTTGGAAATCGTGACCCAAGCTTTCTTT. The chain couples TRBV5-1 to TRBJ1-1; D remains unclear. Looked up from germline, CDR1 is SGHRS and CDR2 is YFSETQ. V was clipped by 0 bases and J by 9 bases, with 12 bases between them. This CDR3 is 13 amino acids long.

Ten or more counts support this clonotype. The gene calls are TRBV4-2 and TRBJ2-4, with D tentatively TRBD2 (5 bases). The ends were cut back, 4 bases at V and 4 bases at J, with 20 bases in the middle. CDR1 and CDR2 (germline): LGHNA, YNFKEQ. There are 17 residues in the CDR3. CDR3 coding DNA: TGTGCCAGCAGCCTCCCAAGTGGGCTTAGGACTAAAAACATTCAGTACTTC. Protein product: CASSLPSGLRTKNIQYF.

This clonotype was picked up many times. CDR3 coding DNA: TGCGCCAGCAGCCCCCGGCGGGGCGGGGAGGTTCAGTACTTC. Translated, it gives CASSPRRGGEVQYF. V usage is TRBV5-1 and J usage is TRBJ2-4; perhaps TRBD2 as D (6 bases). Trimming cost V 4 bases and J 11 bases, with 19 bases left between them. This CDR3 is built from 14 residues. CDR1 and CDR2 from the germline V gene are SGHRS and YFSETQ.

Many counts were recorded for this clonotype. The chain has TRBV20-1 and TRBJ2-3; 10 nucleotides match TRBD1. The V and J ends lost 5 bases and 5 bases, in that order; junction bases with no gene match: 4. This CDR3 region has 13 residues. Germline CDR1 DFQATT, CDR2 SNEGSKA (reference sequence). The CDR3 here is CSAPGTGVDTQYF. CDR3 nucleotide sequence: TGCAGTGCTCCAGGGACAGGGGTAGATACGCAGTATTTT.